This T cell receptor (beta chain) came from a study of cytomegalovirus exposure and HLA in healthy donors. The CDR3 contains 19 residues. Germline CDR1 and CDR2: SGHTS and YDEGEE. V gave up 2 bases and J gave up 1 base; unmatched junction bases: 11. PCR primers comprised 60 Vbeta and 13 Jbeta primers. Assay used: immunoSEQ multiplex PCR; TCRdb lists only in-frame clones, some missing. The repertoire has around 100,000 clones, around 80% of them found once; the top ten carry about 5.2%. This sequence originates from a female donor in good health and CMV-seropositive. Sample: PBMCs. V and J are TRBV5-8 and TRBJ2-6; 8 bases are a match to TRBD1. The CDR3 DNA reads as TGTGCCAGCAGCTTTCTGAGGACAGGGTCCAAATCTGGGGCCAACGTCCTGACTTTC. Translation gives CASSFLRTGSKSGANVLTF.